This T cell receptor (beta chain) was recovered during a study of identifying expanded T cells in peripheral blood. Healthy donors had no documented immune events, such as infections, while sampled. TCRdb keeps only in-frame clones here, not all; method: immunoSEQ multiplex PCR. The sample includes 130,000 or so clones, 84% of them seen just once. Study-wide points: Approximately two-week clone count variance significantly increased as total template count grew. Technical replicates showed roughly 1.2 changed clones; roughly two weeks roughly 16; four weeks 19.

With respect to this clone: Antigen unknown.

CDR1 and CDR2 (germline): LGHNA, YSLEER. The CDR3 totals 16 residues. The V and J ends lost 5 bases and 3 bases, in that order; junction bases with no gene match: 13. The sequenced material came from blood. The TCR sequence derives from a person between 18 and 70 years old in good health. V is TRBV4-3 and J is TRBJ2-7; TRBD2 aligns across 7 bases. Written as DNA, the CDR3 is TGCGCCAGCAGCTCCCTCTGGAGGGAGGGCTACTACGAGCAGTACTTC. It codes for CASSSLWREGYYEQYF.